Reported below is one TCR beta chain. This sample was taken from a study of blood T cell repertoires in COVID-19. Overall study: The analysed material was cDNA or gDNA that came from T cells, B-cell-depleted T cells, or PBMCs.

The protocol was immunoSEQ multiplex PCR, while the TCRdb copy is restricted to in-frame clones and leaves out a portion. Among roughly 55,000 clones listed, under 85% were seen once. The V gene's germline CDR1 is MNHEY and CDR2 SMNVEV (reference sequence). CDR3 length equals 15 residues. The J segment lost 8 bases and the V segment lost 6 bases, leaving 11 bases of the junction unmatched. The chain uses TRBV27 and TRBJ2-1; 9 bases are a match to TRBD1. The sequence was obtained from a woman aged 55 to 70 with acute or convalescent COVID-19. The material sequenced was peripheral blood. In DNA form, the CDR3 reads TGTGCCAGCAGCCAGAGAGGACAGGGGATCCATGAGCAGTTCTTC. Amino acids: CASSQRGQGIHEQFF.